Only a few counts were recorded for the clone carrying this T cell receptor (beta chain). By flow cytometry, patients selected for sequencing had shown an expansion of CD8+CD57+ cells. There was no therapy given to any patient before the blood sampling took place. Profiles of TCR beta VDJ and CDR3 were generated from a genomic DNA template. TCRdb passed the reads through MiXCR, listing each CDR3 protein once. The sample has a few hundred thousand distinct CDR3 sequences; about half are singletons. The data derive from a study of CD8+CD57+ T cells in acquired aplastic anemia. As for the study in general: The average for DNA from sorted CD4+ and CD8+ cells was roughly 3 ug.

The TCR comes from a human donor with aplastic anemia. What was sequenced was sorted CD4+, CD8+, or CD8+CD57+ T cells (not recorded which) from PBMCs.

CDR3 in amino acids: CATSRGLAGETQYF. CDR3 coding DNA: TGTGCCACCAGCAGGGGACTAGCGGGGGAGACCCAGTACTTC. The rearrangement links TRBV15 to TRBJ2-5, with TRBD2 matching 13 bases. The CDR3 has 14 residues. The germline gives CDR1 LNHNV, CDR2 YYDKDF (reference sequence). Trimming took 3 bases from V and 5 from J; bases not matched to a gene: 0.